These 29 T cell receptor beta chains originate from one sample sequenced in a study of control samples from healthy donors and cancer patients. The table came from immunoSEQ multiplex PCR; TCRdb's copy has only in-frame clones and leaves some out. The sample lists over 75,000 clones; roughly 91% were seen once. Specimen: blood. All receptors come from a man younger than 40 in good health.

The chain combines TRBV28 with TRBJ2-3, with D hard to call. The germline gives CDR1 MDHEN, CDR2 SYDVKM. This CDR3 comprises 13 residues. Trimming removed 8 bases at V and 2 bases at J, with 11 bases between. CDR3 in amino acids: CASLHSVTDTQYF. The CDR3 DNA is TGTGCCAGCCTTCACAGTGTCACAGATACGCAGTATTTT.

V gene TRBV12-3 or TRBV12-4 combines with J gene TRBJ1-5, with 7 positions matching TRBD1. V dropped 4 bases and J dropped 5; count of bases not matched to a gene: 2. This CDR3 spans 13 amino acids. CDR3 DNA sequence: TGTGCCAGCAGTTCGACAGGGCATCAGCCCCAGCATTTT. As protein: CASSSTGHQPQHF.

This clone was recorded only once. The rearrangement links TRBV28 to TRBJ1-5; TRBD1 aligns across 10 bases. Looked up from germline, CDR1 is MDHEN and CDR2 is SYDVKM. V was pared by 7 bases and J by 6 bases, with 9 bases of the junction left unmatched. The CDR3 has 15 amino acids. The CDR3 region is CASTLTGGVGQPQHF. The CDR3 nucleotides read TGTGCCAGCACCTTGACAGGGGGCGTAGGTCAGCCCCAGCATTTT.

The chain links TRBV28 to TRBJ1-1; D gene ambiguous. Between the trimmed V and J ends, which lost 6 bases and 1 base, there was a span of 12 bases. Germline V gene lookup returns CDR1 MDHEN and CDR2 SYDVKM. The length of the CDR3 is 14 residues. CDR3 bases: TGTGCCAGCAGCCTTACGAACCGGAACACTGAAGCTTTCTTT. Amino acids: CASSLTNRNTEAFF.

The chain joins TRBV5-1 to TRBJ2-7; 9 bases are a match to TRBD1. In germline, CDR1 is SGHRS, CDR2 YFSETQ. The CDR3 has 14 residues. J was trimmed by 4 bases and V by 0 bases; bases with no gene match: 2. The CDR3 loop reads CASSLDRGQYEQYF. In DNA, the CDR3 is TGCGCCAGCAGCTTGGACAGGGGGCAATACGAGCAGTACTTC.

The chain couples TRBV27 to TRBJ2-7; D may be TRBD1 or TRBD2 (6 bases each). Trimming stripped 2 bases from V and 5 bases from J, with 16 bases between. The CDR3 length is 15 residues. The germline CDR1 and CDR2 sequences are MNHEY and SMNVEV (reference sequence). The CDR3 is CASSLAGGAINEQYF. CDR3 nucleotide sequence: TGTGCCAGCAGTTTAGCCGGGGGCGCGATCAACGAGCAGTACTTC.

The CDR3 region is CASSQYSYYEQYF. CDR3 sequence (DNA): TGTGCCAGCAGCCAATATTCGTACTACGAGCAGTACTTC. The chain is built from TRBV14 and TRBJ2-7; D ambiguous. V was cut by 2 bases and J by 3 bases, with 8 bases left in between. The length of the CDR3 is 13 residues. Germline V CDR1 and CDR2: SGHDN, FVKESK. The complete variable domain, with remaining parts taken from reference TRBV14 and TRBJ2-7, reads EAGVTQFPSHSVIEKGQTVTLRCDPISGHDNLYWYRRVMGKEIKFLLHFVKESKQDESGMPNNRFLAERTGGTYSTLKVQPAELEDSGVYFCASSQYSYYEQYFGPGTRLTVT.

The chain is built from TRBV5-1 and TRBJ2-3, with TRBD1 matching over 10 bases. The ends lost 6 bases at V and 6 bases at J; junction bases unmatched: 13. The CDR3 is made up of 16 amino acids. In germline, CDR1 is SGHRS, CDR2 YFSETQ. The CDR3 DNA reads as TGCGCCAGCACCACGACAGGGGGCACAATCTCCGATACGCAGTATTTT. Residues: CASTTTGGTISDTQYF.

The chain carries TRBV5-8 and TRBJ2-1; TRBD2 is a possible D gene (5 bases). CDR1 and CDR2 from the germline V gene are SGHTS and YDEGEE. The CDR3 length is 14 residues. Trimming shortened V by 3 bases and J by 7 bases, and 14 bases separated the two germline ends. CDR3 DNA sequence: TGTGCCAGCAGCTCCCTCCGACTATTTAATGAGCAGTTCTTC. Encoded protein: CASSSLRLFNEQFF.

V is TRBV7-9 and J is TRBJ2-2; possibly TRBD1 for D (6 bases). CDR3 length equals 17 residues. Germline assignment: CDR1 SEHNR and CDR2 FQNEAQ (reference sequence). V gave up 1 base and J gave up 1 base, with 13 bases separating them. The DNA for the CDR3 is TGTGCCAGCAGCTTAGGGACCGGGACACTGAACACCGGGGAGCTGTTTTTT. Its protein is CASSLGTGTLNTGELFF.

The chain employs TRBV19 and TRBJ1-4; unclear D gene. The V end lost 1 base, the J end lost 10 bases, and 19 bases lay between the germline ends. Germline CDR1 and CDR2: LNHDA and SQIVND (reference sequence). This CDR3 has 16 residues. DNA of the CDR3: TGTGCCAGTAGTATAGGTTCCGGGCTCGAAAAGCGAAAACTGTTTTTT. This sequence encodes CASSIGSGLEKRKLFF.

The V gene is TRBV28, the J gene TRBJ2-2; the D gene is possibly TRBD2 (5 bases). The CDR3 has 14 residues. Per the germline V gene, CDR1 is MDHEN and CDR2 is SYDVKM. Trimming removed 10 bases from V and 6 bases from J, with 18 bases in between. In DNA, the CDR3 is TGTGCCACCGGGATTCAGCGAACGTCCGGGGAGCTGTTTTTT. It encodes CATGIQRTSGELFF.

This sequence joins TRBV15 and TRBJ2-7; weak D call: TRBD2 (5 bases). V was shortened by 2 bases and J by 4 bases, with 9 bases between the two germline ends. The CDR3 length is 13 residues. Germline V gene sequence: CDR1 LNHNV, CDR2 YYDKDF (reference sequence). The DNA of the CDR3 is TGTGCCACCAGCAGAACTAGAGGGTACGAGCAGTACTTC. It translates to CATSRTRGYEQYF.

V and J are TRBV13 and TRBJ2-2; D call uncertain. V lost 4 bases and J lost 4, with 4 bases in between. This CDR3 is built from 12 residues. CDR1 is PRHDT, CDR2 FYEKMQ, per germline (reference sequence). CDR3 nucleotides: TGTGCCAGCAGCTCGGGCACCGGGGAGCTGTTTTTT. Encoded protein: CASSSGTGELFF.

The CDR3: CASRHRISSGNTIYF. As DNA, the CDR3 is TGTGCCAGCAGACACCGAATATCCTCTGGAAACACCATATATTTT. J is TRBJ1-3 and V is TRBV2; D is undetermined. The CDR3 is 15 amino acids. Deletions cut 6 bases from V and 0 bases from J, with 12 bases between. Germline lookup yields CDR1 SNHLY and CDR2 FYNNEI.

This rearrangement joins TRBV6-1 to TRBJ1-2; 7 bases agree with TRBD1. Per germline, CDR1 MNHNS and CDR2 SASEGT. The J segment lost 7 bases and the V segment lost 4 bases, leaving 18 bases of the junction unmatched. There are 17 residues in the CDR3. The chain's CDR3 is CASSVSGGGASPGGYTF. In DNA, the CDR3 is TGTGCCAGCAGTGTTTCAGGAGGGGGCGCTTCCCCCGGTGGCTACACCTTC.

The chain is built from TRBV11-2 and TRBJ2-3; TRBD2 might be the D (6 bases). Germline CDR1 and CDR2: SGHAT and FQNNGV. Trimming left V 1 base short and J 8 bases short, with 16 bases between. There are 15 residues in the CDR3. The CDR3 region has the DNA TGTGCCAGCAGCTTAGTTAGCGGCCTCCTTGTTACGCAGTATTTT. Protein product: CASSLVSGLLVTQYF.

CDR3 DNA sequence: TGCAGCGTTGAGTACAGGGTCGAGGACTATGGCTACACCTTC. Translated, it gives CSVEYRVEDYGYTF. This chain links TRBV29-1 with TRBJ1-2; tentative D call: TRBD1 (6 bases). Trimming removed 3 bases from V and 3 bases from J, with 14 bases in between. This CDR3 has 14 residues. Germline V gives CDR1 SQVTM, CDR2 ANQGSEA.

The chain combines TRBV13 with TRBJ1-1; tentative D call: TRBD1 (5 bases). The CDR3 sequence is 15 residues long. V was clipped by 3 bases and J by 2 bases, with 13 bases between them. From germline, CDR1 is PRHDT and CDR2 FYEKMQ (reference sequence). CDR3 residues: CASSLWQGKNTEAFF. The CDR3 DNA is TGTGCCAGCAGCTTGTGGCAGGGAAAAAACACTGAAGCTTTCTTT. Using reference TRBV13 and TRBJ1-1 for the parts outside the CDR3, the full variable domain is AAGVIQSPRHLIKEKRETATLKCYPIPRHDTVYWYQQGPGQDPQFLISFYEKMQSDKGSIPDRFSAQQFSDYHSELNMSSLELGDSALYFCASSLWQGKNTEAFFGQGTRLTVV.

This clone was seen more than once but under ten times. The V gene is TRBV6-5, the J gene TRBJ2-3, with 15 bases lining up with TRBD2. V trimming: 6 bases; J trimming: 6 bases; junction bases outside the gene matches: 4. Germline V gene sequence: CDR1 MNHEY, CDR2 SVGAGI. The CDR3 has 15 amino acids. The CDR3 is CASSGLAGGPDTQYF. DNA for the CDR3: TGTGCCAGCAGCGGACTAGCGGGAGGGCCGGATACGCAGTATTTT.

CDR3 nucleotide sequence: TGTGCCAGCTCACCAAATGGGGCAGGGAGCACAGATACGCAGTATTTT. It specifies CASSPNGAGSTDTQYF. The V and J genes are TRBV18 and TRBJ2-3; weak D call: TRBD1 (5 bases). Trimming removed 2 bases from V and 0 bases from J, with 12 bases in between. The CDR3 runs 16 residues. Germline V gives CDR1 KGHSH, CDR2 LQKENI.

This chain connects TRBV7-6 to TRBJ1-1; D might be TRBD1 (5 bases). Germline V gene lookup returns CDR1 SGHVS and CDR2 FNYEAQ. Between the trimmed V and J ends, which lost 3 bases and 5 bases, there was a span of 22 bases. This CDR3 comprises 17 residues. This CDR3 is CASSFSYGRGSTTEAFF. The CDR3 bases are TGTGCCAGCAGCTTTTCTTACGGGCGGGGGAGTACGACTGAAGCTTTCTTT.

This chain joins TRBV7-9 and TRBJ2-5; D is perhaps TRBD2 (5 bases). The CDR3 loop spans 14 amino acids. Germline assignment: CDR1 SEHNR and CDR2 FQNEAQ (reference sequence). Deletions cut 3 bases from V and 4 bases from J, with 12 bases between. The chain's CDR3 is CASSLLALGETQYF. CDR3 DNA: TGTGCCAGCAGCTTGCTAGCCTTAGGAGAGACCCAGTACTTC.

This rearrangement joins TRBV25-1 to TRBJ2-7, with 11 bases identical to TRBD2. The CDR3 runs to 15 residues. Germline V lookup: CDR1 MGHDK, CDR2 SYGVNS. Trimming cost V 4 bases and J 4 bases; bases outside gene matches: 6. In nucleotides, the CDR3 is TGTGCCAGCAGTGCCCCCGGGACTAGCGGATACGAGCAGTACTTC. Residues: CASSAPGTSGYEQYF.

The chain recombines TRBV19 with TRBJ2-5; 7 bases align to TRBD1. Trimming cost V 1 base and J 0 bases; bases outside gene matches: 8. Per the germline V gene, CDR1 is LNHDA and CDR2 is SQIVND (reference sequence). The CDR3 covers 17 residues. The CDR3 sequence is CASSIGRGGSHQETQYF. The CDR3 DNA sequence: TGTGCCAGTAGTATAGGAAGAGGGGGCTCCCACCAAGAGACCCAGTACTTC. Variable domain in full (rest from reference TRBV19 and TRBJ2-5): DGGITQSPKYLFRKEGQNVTLSCEQNLNHDAMYWYRQDPGQGLRLIYYSQIVNDFQKGDIAEGYSVSREKKESFPLTVTSAQKNPTAFYLCASSIGRGGSHQETQYFGPGTRLLVL.

The V and J genes are TRBV7-3 and TRBJ2-6, with a weak D call TRBD2 (6 bases). The CDR3 covers 14 residues. Germline loops: CDR1 SGHTA, CDR2 FQGTGA. V dropped 5 bases and J dropped 3 bases, with 8 bases sitting between them. This chain's CDR3 is CASSRGGGANVLTF. In DNA form, the CDR3 reads TGTGCCAGCAGCCGGGGAGGTGGGGCCAACGTCCTGACTTTC.

The CDR3 nucleotides read TGTGCTAGTGCCCGCAGCCTCCCGGACCGGGAGACCCAGTACTTC. Amino acid sequence: CASARSLPDRETQYF. The V and J genes are TRBV12-5 and TRBJ2-5; D is unresolved. CDR1 is LGHNT, CDR2 FRNRAP, per germline. This CDR3 has 15 residues. Trimming took off 7 bases at V and 5 bases at J, with 20 bases between the two ends.

The chain is built from TRBV27 and TRBJ1-1, with D tentatively TRBD1 (6 bases). This CDR3 spans 19 amino acids. Germline-derived CDR1 and CDR2 are MNHEY and SMNVEV (reference sequence). Trimming took off 0 bases at V and 4 bases at J, with 24 bases between the two ends. The CDR3 sequence: CASSLSRVFDLFRGTEAFF. Written as DNA, the CDR3 is TGTGCCAGCAGTTTATCCCGGGTATTTGATCTCTTCAGGGGCACTGAAGCTTTCTTT.

This chain connects TRBV27 to TRBJ2-7, with 12 bases matching TRBD2. CDR3 length equals 16 residues. The V segment lost 4 bases and the J segment 1 base; nucleotides outside the gene matches: 5. Germline V gene sequence: CDR1 MNHEY, CDR2 SMNVEV (reference sequence). In DNA form, the CDR3 reads TGTGCCAGCAGTTCGAGACTAGCGGGAGCTTCCTACGAGCAGTACTTC. Translated: CASSSRLAGASYEQYF.